The rows below give T cell receptor beta chains drawn from one sample of a study of PD-L1 blockade in urothelial cancer. Clones were read by immunoSEQ multiplex PCR, and TCRdb kept only the in-frame ones, dropping some. The table records 58,000 or so clones, approximately 80% of them present only once. The starting material was PBMCs, obtained around atezolizumab (anti-PD-L1) treatment. The receptors derive from a man aged 65 to 85 with urothelial cancer. CDR3s include the opening cysteine and the closing phenylalanine or tryptophan. Each record gives: V gene, D gene, J gene, clone size, CDR3 DNA, CDR3 protein. The D gene is left open where the match is weak. A row's size may be missing; if present it is once, few, many or a size class.

TRBV2	-	TRBJ2-3	-	TGTGCCAGCCCCCAACCTCCGGGAGATACGCAGTATTTT	CASPQPPGDTQYF
TRBV27	TRBD2	TRBJ2-7	-	TGTGCCAGCAGTTTCAGAATAGCGGGAGTAGACGAGCAGTACTTC	CASSFRIAGVDEQYF
TRBV7-9	-	TRBJ2-1	-	TGTGCCAGCAGCTTAGTGCGGAGCTCCTACAATGAGCAGTTCTTC	CASSLVRSSYNEQFF
TRBV2	-	TRBJ1-5	-	TGTGCCAGCAGCGCTGAGGGTCTCACTAGCAATCAGCCCCAGCATTTT	CASSAEGLTSNQPQHF
TRBV27	TRBD1	TRBJ1-1	few	TGTGCCAGCAGAACCGGACAGGGGCGATGGACTGAAGCTTTCTTT	CASRTGQGRWTEAFF
TRBV2	TRBD2	TRBJ2-1	-	TGTGCCAAACTAGCGGGAGGGCCTGGAAATGAGCAGTTCTTC	CAKLAGGPGNEQFF
TRBV4-1	TRBD2	TRBJ2-2	once	TGCGCCAGCAGTTGGCTAGCGGCCGCGAACACCGGGGAGCTGTTTTTT	CASSWLAAANTGELFF
TRBV15	-	TRBJ1-3	few	TGTGCCACCAGCCCCATGACATCCGGAAACACCATATATTTT	CATSPMTSGNTIYF
TRBV2	TRBD2	TRBJ2-3	-	TGTGCCAGCAGATTCTCTAGCGGACAATACACAGATACGCAGTATTTT	CASRFSSGQYTDTQYF
TRBV15	-	TRBJ2-1	-	TGTGCCACCGCGGGAACCAGGGGGAATGAGCAGTTCTTC	CATAGTRGNEQFF
TRBV11-2	-	TRBJ2-1	once	TGTGCCAGCAGCTTAATCGCGGGACTCACAGCATCTGAGCAGTTCTTC	CASSLIAGLTASEQFF
TRBV10-3	TRBD1	TRBJ1-2	-	TGTGCCATCAGTGCCGGGACAGGGGGCTATGGCTACACCTTC	CAISAGTGGYGYTF
TRBV25-1	TRBD2	TRBJ2-5	-	TGTGCCAGCTCATCCCGGACTAGCGGGAGGGTGGAGACCCAGTACTTC	CASSSRTSGRVETQYF
TRBV18	-	TRBJ1-1	-	TGTGCCAGCTCCCCTACGGGGAGGAACACTGAAGCTTTCTTT	CASSPTGRNTEAFF
TRBV28	TRBD1	TRBJ2-7	-	TGTGCCAGCAATATTGGACAGGGGAGCTCCTACGAGCAGTACTTC	CASNIGQGSSYEQYF
TRBV5-1	TRBD2	TRBJ2-3	few	TGCGCCAGCAGCGGGGGACTACGCAACACAGATACGCAGTATTTT	CASSGGLRNTDTQYF
TRBV20-1	-	TRBJ2-5	-	TGCAGTGGGCAAGTCCAAGAGACCCAGTACTTC	CSGQVQETQYF
TRBV5-1	-	TRBJ2-3	-	TGCGCCAGCAGCCCGGACCGGGGTGTGGTAACAGATACGCAGTATTTT	CASSPDRGVVTDTQYF
TRBV6-1	TRBD1	TRBJ1-5	-	TGTGCCAGCAGTCGAACAGGGGGCGGTCAGCCCCAGCATTTT	CASSRTGGGQPQHF
TRBV15	-	TRBJ1-2	once	TGTGCCACCAGCGGATCGACAGGAGGTCGGGGCTACACCTTC	CATSGSTGGRGYTF
TRBV7-2	-	TRBJ1-2	-	TGTGCCAGCACCTGGCAAGGGGGGGTTTCTAACTATGGCTACACCTTC	CASTWQGGVSNYGYTF
TRBV29-1	-	TRBJ1-1	-	TGCAGCGTCAATGGGGGGGGGAACACTGAAGCTTTCTTT	CSVNGGGNTEAFF
TRBV5-1	TRBD1	TRBJ1-1	-	TGCGCCAGCAGCTTGGGGACAGGGGGCCACCCTGACACTGAAGCTTTCTTT	CASSLGTGGHPDTEAFF
TRBV18	TRBD2	TRBJ2-1	-	TGTGCCAGCTCGGGCCAGCGGGGCTCCTACAATGAGCAGTTCTTC	CASSGQRGSYNEQFF
TRBV2	TRBD1	TRBJ2-7	-	TGTGCCAGCAGTGTTAGACAGGGGGCCCACGAGCAGTACTTC	CASSVRQGAHEQYF
TRBV30	TRBD1	TRBJ1-1	-	TGTGCCTGGAGTGTACGGCAGGGGGGATGGGCTTTCTTT	CAWSVRQGGWAFF
TRBV7-8	TRBD1	TRBJ2-1	few	TGTGCCAGCAGCTCCCGAGCAGGACAGGACCATGAGCAGTTCTTC	CASSSRAGQDHEQFF
TRBV18	TRBD1	TRBJ2-6	-	TGTGCCAGCTCACCGACAGGGTCTGGGGCCAACGTCCTGACTTTC	CASSPTGSGANVLTF
TRBV27	TRBD2	TRBJ2-1	-	TGTGCCAGCGGGGGGTTAGCGGGAGCAACCTACAATGAGCAGTTCTTC	CASGGLAGATYNEQFF
TRBV7-2	-	TRBJ2-1	-	TGTGCCAGCAGCTTAGCTGGCGGTCCCTCCTACAATGAGCAGTTCTTC	CASSLAGGPSYNEQFF
TRBV5-1	TRBD2	TRBJ2-3	-	TGCGCCAGCAGCTTGGGAAGCGGGAGGGCCGTAGATACGCAGTATTTT	CASSLGSGRAVDTQYF
TRBV7-2	TRBD2	TRBJ2-3	-	TGTGCCAGCAGCCCTCAACTGGGACTAGCGGGGGGAACAGATACGCAGTATTTT	CASSPQLGLAGGTDTQYF
TRBV5-6	TRBD1	TRBJ2-7	few	TGTGCCAGCAGCCCAGGGGGGATTGGGACAGGGGGGTTCGAGCAGTACTTC	CASSPGGIGTGGFEQYF
TRBV5-1	TRBD2	TRBJ2-1	-	TGCGCCAGCAGCTTGGGAACTAGCGGGAGGGGTGAGCAGTTCTTC	CASSLGTSGRGEQFF
TRBV6-6	TRBD2	TRBJ2-5	-	TGTGCCAGCAGTTACCCCCTAGCGGGAGGGAGGGAGACCCAGTACTTC	CASSYPLAGGRETQYF
TRBV6-1	TRBD1	TRBJ1-2	-	TGTGCCAGCACTATGGGACAGGTCTATGGCTACACCTTC	CASTMGQVYGYTF
TRBV27	TRBD1	TRBJ2-5	-	TGTGCCAGCAGTACCTGGGACAGGGTCGGAGAGACCCAGTACTTC	CASSTWDRVGETQYF
TRBV11-2	-	TRBJ2-1	once	TGTGCCAGCAGCTTAGATCCCACAGGGCGGGGGACCTACAATGAGCAGTTCTTC	CASSLDPTGRGTYNEQFF
TRBV5-4	-	TRBJ1-2	-	TGTGCCAGCAGCTTTCCTCGGGTGTTCAAAGGCTACACCTTC	CASSFPRVFKGYTF
TRBV29-1	TRBD2	TRBJ2-1	few	TGCAGCGTTGAGACTAGCGCTTACAATGAGCAGTTCTTC	CSVETSAYNEQFF
TRBV2	TRBD1	TRBJ1-2	once	TGTGCCAGCAGGACGACAGGGGTCTATGGCTACACCTTC	CASRTTGVYGYTF
TRBV6-1	TRBD2	TRBJ2-5	-	TGTGCCAGCAGTGAAGGGGTCACAGCGGGAGGAGAGACCCAGTACTTC	CASSEGVTAGGETQYF
TRBV10-3	-	TRBJ2-1	-	TGTGCCATCAGGGGGCCCCCTGGGAATGAGCAGTTCTTC	CAIRGPPGNEQFF
TRBV7-9	TRBD2	TRBJ2-1	-	TGTGCCAGCCTCTCAGGGGCTAGCGGGACGTATGAGCAGTTCTTC	CASLSGASGTYEQFF
TRBV2	-	TRBJ1-1	-	TGTGCCAGCAGAGCCCAGGGGCCTAACACTGAAGCTTTCTTT	CASRAQGPNTEAFF
TRBV29-1	-	TRBJ2-7	few	TGCAGCGTTGTGGGTAGCCCGATGAATCGGTACGAGCAGTACTTC	CSVVGSPMNRYEQYF
TRBV28	TRBD1	TRBJ1-2	once	TGTGCCAGCAGGCGACAGGGGGCCTATTCGGTAGTTGGCTACACCTTC	CASRRQGAYSVVGYTF
TRBV28	TRBD1	TRBJ1-5	-	TGTGCCAGCAGTTTAGCCAGGGGGTACAATCAGCCCCAGCATTTT	CASSLARGYNQPQHF
TRBV5-1	TRBD2	TRBJ2-3	-	TGCGCCAGCAGCCTCATAGCGGGAGAAGTAACAGATACGCAGTATTTT	CASSLIAGEVTDTQYF
TRBV29-1	TRBD1	TRBJ2-1	-	TGCAGCGGTTGGAGAATGGAGGGGACAGGGGATAACAATGAGCAGTTCTTC	CSGWRMEGTGDNNEQFF
TRBV2	-	TRBJ2-5	-	TGTGCCAGCAGTCGTATACCCGGTTCGGCGGCCCAAGAGACCCAGTACTTC	CASSRIPGSAAQETQYF
TRBV5-6	TRBD2	TRBJ2-7	-	TGTGCCAGCAGCTTGGCCAATGGACTAGCGATGGACGAGCAGTACTTC	CASSLANGLAMDEQYF